This T cell receptor (beta chain) was sequenced during a study of cytotoxic CD8 clonotypes in ibrutinib-treated CLL. Study-wide findings and caveats: Clonality was higher at ibrutinib response and returned toward baseline at progression. Sustained-remission and progressing patients were not sampled at matched times.

Clones were read by immunoSEQ multiplex PCR, and TCRdb kept only the in-frame ones, dropping some. Among 250,000 or so clones listed, roughly 70% were seen once. From cryopreserved PBMCs came about 2 micrograms of genomic DNA used for TCR beta libraries. V was clipped by 6 bases and J by 4 bases; unmatched bases: 7. This CDR3 comprises 14 residues. CDR1 and CDR2 from the germline V gene are MNHEY and SMNVEV (reference sequence). A few counts support this clone. Its antigen remains unknown. Source: PBMCs, taken after 24 months of ibrutinib treatment. The J gene is TRBJ2-5, the V gene TRBV27; TRBD1 agrees at 8 bases. The TCR was taken from a human donor with chronic lymphocytic leukemia. The CDR3 spells CASSNARGRETQYF. As DNA, the CDR3 is TGTGCCAGCAGCAACGCCAGGGGGCGAGAGACCCAGTACTTC.